The T cell receptor (beta chain) described here comes from a study of cytomegalovirus exposure and HLA in healthy donors. The primer mix had 60 Vbeta and 13 Jbeta primers. Data came from immunoSEQ multiplex PCR; TCRdb stores just in-frame clones and leaves some out. The sample lists fewer than 300,000 clones, around 86% occurring once. The germline gives CDR1 MNHEY, CDR2 SMNVEV (reference sequence). The CDR3 has 13 amino acids. The V end lost 0 bases, the J end lost 0 bases, and 2 bases lay between the germline ends. This clone was detected only once. Sequencing was carried out using PBMCs. This TCR came from a man aged 40-49 years in good health and CMV-seropositive. The chain employs TRBV27 and TRBJ2-5; the D is unclear. Written as DNA, the CDR3 is TGTGCCAGCAGTTTATCCTACCAAGAGACCCAGTACTTC. Protein: CASSLSYQETQYF.